A selection of T cell receptor beta chains follows, all from one sample in a study of T cell responses to AZD1222 COVID-19 vaccine. TCRdb's table, derived via immunoSEQ multiplex PCR, lists solely in-frame clones and lacks some. There are some 50,000 clones in the sample; about 91% occur only once, and approximately 5.3% lies in the top ten. Material: peripheral blood, obtained 28 days after the second AZD1222 dose. The source is an adult who received the AZD1222 COVID-19 vaccine. Both conserved end residues are part of each CDR3.

>TRBV5-1
CASSPGDRVNYGYTF
>TRBV5-4
CASSPAGAGRRGEQFF
>TRBV19
CASSMVGGTGSYEQYF
>TRBV7-9
CASSLTGTGVRDGYTF
>TRBV12-2
CASRVGGPLNYGYTF
>TRBV5-1
CASSRTGPGSYNSPLHF
>TRBV27
CASTPVGAGVPGANVLTF
>TRBV11-3
CASSLTGVAEQYF
>TRBV5-8
CASSLEAGPETQYF
>TRBV15
CATSGSSGSGANVLTF
>TRBV3-1/TRBV3-2
CASSPTVLGDTQYF
>TRBV7-2
CASSSRLAGVGEQYF
>TRBV25-1
CASTGPAFVDEQYF
>TRBV6-5
CASSLEYAANYGYTF
>TRBV9
CASSVVGQGQYEQFF
>TRBV7-2
CASSLMGQGRETQYF
>TRBV27
CASSFTGVDTEAFF
>TRBV21-1
CASSCRWGTSGRSDTQYF
>TRBV13
CASSAYGQAFYEQYF
>TRBV7-6
CASSLERDYEQYF
>TRBV7-9
CASSLPRNTQYF
>TRBV10-3
CAITRDRGTGELFF
>TRBV12-5
CASGLVLYGTQYGYTF
>TRBV5-1
CASSLETGGNTIYF
>TRBV5-4
CASSPEGWEEMKYF
>TRBV5-8
CASTLGLAGEQYF
>TRBV5-1
CASSGTSGGEQFF
>TRBV2
CASSGLTGYNEQFF
>TRBV2
CASRPDRVRTYEQYF
>TRBV19
CASRLDSNQPQHF
>TRBV19
CASSTLLGSEQYF
>TRBV25-1
CASSEDSYNEQFF
>TRBV6-2/TRBV6-3
CASSYGGGATDTQYF
>TRBV24-1
CATSTPNAGTGGADTQYF
>TRBV5-6
CASSSTVGQYF
>TRBV5-5
CASSLVRDSPMTQYF
>TRBV18
CASSPPISSGGVLYQETQYF
>TRBV5-1
CASSLQTAVTDTQYF
>TRBV27
CASSLGRFGYEQYF
>TRBV7-2
CASSLEATDTQYF
>TRBV28
CASSLQGTSGSAYGETQYF
>TRBV5-4
CASSLGLAGDNEQFF
>TRBV7-3
CASSPQAGNTIYF
>TRBV19
CASSPGQGTTNEKLFF
>TRBV29-1
CSVAMTGAQGETQYF
>TRBV18
CASSPGDTEAFF
>TRBV28
CASTDPGRLNQPQHF
>TRBV2
CASSGGLMNTEAFF
>TRBV29-1
CSAVQGDGYTF
>TRBV19
CASRETGSWNSPLHF
>TRBV5-6
CASSLASASGGAVYDEQFF
>TRBV6-5
CASSYNSGNTQYF
>TRBV3-1/TRBV3-2
CASSPRDRDTGELFF
>TRBV25-1
CASSGWDRSSYEQYF
>TRBV5-4
CASSVSGETQYF
>TRBV7-9
CAIDKTSGIYGANVLTF
>TRBV28
CASSHSNQPQHF
>TRBV28
CASSPRAWGHINQPQHF
>TRBV6-4
CASSATPSGMNEQFF